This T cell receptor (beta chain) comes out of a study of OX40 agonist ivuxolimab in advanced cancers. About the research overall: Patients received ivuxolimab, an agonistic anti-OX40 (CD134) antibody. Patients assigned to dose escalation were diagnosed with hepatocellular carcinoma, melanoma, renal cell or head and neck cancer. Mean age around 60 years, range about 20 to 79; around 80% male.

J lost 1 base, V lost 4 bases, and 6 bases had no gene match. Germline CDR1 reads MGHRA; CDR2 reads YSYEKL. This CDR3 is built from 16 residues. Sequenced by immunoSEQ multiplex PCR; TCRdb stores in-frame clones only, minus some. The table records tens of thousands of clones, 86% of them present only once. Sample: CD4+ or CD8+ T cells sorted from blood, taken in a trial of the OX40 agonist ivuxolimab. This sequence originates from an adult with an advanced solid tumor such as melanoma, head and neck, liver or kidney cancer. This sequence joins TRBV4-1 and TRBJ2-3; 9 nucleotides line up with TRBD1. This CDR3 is CASSRLRDRGTDTQYF. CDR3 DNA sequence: TGCGCCAGCAGCCGGCTCAGGGACAGGGGCACAGATACGCAGTATTTT.